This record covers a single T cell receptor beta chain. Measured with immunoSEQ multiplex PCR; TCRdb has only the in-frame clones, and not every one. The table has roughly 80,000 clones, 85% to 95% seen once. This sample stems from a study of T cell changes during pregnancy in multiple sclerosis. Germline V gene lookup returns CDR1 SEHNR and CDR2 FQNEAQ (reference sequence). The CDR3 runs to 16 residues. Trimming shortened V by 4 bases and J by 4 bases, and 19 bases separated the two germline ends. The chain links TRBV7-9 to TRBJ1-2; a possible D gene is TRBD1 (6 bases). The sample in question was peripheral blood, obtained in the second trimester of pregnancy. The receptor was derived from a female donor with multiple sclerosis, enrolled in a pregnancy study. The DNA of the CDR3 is TGTGCCAGCAGCTCCCCCCGGGGCGGGGGCGGCTATGGCTACACCTTC. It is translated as CASSSPRGGGGYGYTF.